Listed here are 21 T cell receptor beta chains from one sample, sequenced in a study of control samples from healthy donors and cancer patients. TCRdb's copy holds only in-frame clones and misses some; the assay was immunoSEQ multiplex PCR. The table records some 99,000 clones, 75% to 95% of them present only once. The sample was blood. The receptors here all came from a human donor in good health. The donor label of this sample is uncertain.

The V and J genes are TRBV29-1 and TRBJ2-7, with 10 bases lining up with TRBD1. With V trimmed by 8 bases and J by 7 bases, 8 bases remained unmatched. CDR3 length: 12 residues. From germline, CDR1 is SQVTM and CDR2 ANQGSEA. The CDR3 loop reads CSTGQGVGEQYF. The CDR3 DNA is TGCAGCACAGGACAGGGGGTGGGGGAGCAGTACTTC.

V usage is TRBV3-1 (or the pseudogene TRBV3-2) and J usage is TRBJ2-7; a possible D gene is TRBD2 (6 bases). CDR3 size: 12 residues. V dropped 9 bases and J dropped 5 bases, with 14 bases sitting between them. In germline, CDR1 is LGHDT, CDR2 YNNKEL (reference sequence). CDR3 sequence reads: CASGGTFHEQYF. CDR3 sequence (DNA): TGTGCCAGTGGCGGGACTTTCCACGAGCAGTACTTC.

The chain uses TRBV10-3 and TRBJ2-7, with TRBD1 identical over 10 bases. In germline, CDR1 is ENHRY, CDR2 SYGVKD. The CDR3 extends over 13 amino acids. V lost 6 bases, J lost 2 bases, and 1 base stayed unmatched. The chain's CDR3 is CAIRGTGAYEQYF. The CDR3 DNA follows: TGTGCCATCAGAGGGACAGGGGCCTACGAGCAGTACTTC.

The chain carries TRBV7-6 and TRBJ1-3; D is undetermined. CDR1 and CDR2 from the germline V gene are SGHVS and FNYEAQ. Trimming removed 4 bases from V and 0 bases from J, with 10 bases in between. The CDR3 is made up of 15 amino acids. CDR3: CASSSRLLSGNTIYF. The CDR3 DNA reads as TGTGCCAGCAGCTCACGACTGCTCTCTGGAAACACCATATATTTT.

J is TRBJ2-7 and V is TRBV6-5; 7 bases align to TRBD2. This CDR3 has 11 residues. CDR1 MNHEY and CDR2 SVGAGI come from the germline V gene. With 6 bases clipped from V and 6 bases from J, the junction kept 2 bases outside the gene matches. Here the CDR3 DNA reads TGTGCCAGCAGGTGGGGGGGCGAGCAGTACTTC. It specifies CASRWGGEQYF.

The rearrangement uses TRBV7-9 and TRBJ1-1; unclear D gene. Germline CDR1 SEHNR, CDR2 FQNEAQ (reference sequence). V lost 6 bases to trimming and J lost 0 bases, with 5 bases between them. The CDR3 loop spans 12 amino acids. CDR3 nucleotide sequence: TGTGCCAGCAGGGTACTGAACACTGAAGCTTTCTTT. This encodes CASRVLNTEAFF.

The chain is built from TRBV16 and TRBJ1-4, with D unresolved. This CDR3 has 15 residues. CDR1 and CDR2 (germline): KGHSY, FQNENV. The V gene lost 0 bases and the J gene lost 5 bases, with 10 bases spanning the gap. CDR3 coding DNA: TGTGCCAGCAGCCAATCAGGACTGGAAAATGAAAAACTGTTTTTT. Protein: CASSQSGLENEKLFF.

DNA for the CDR3: TGTGCCAGCAGCTCCCCCCCCGTGGCCGGGACACCGGCCAACACTGAAGCTTTCTTT. It is translated as CASSSPPVAGTPANTEAFF. This chain uses TRBV5-4 with TRBJ1-1, with TRBD1 as a possible D gene (6 bases). Germline V gene data show CDR1 as SGHNT and CDR2 as YYREEE (reference sequence). V was pared by 3 bases and J by 2 bases, with 26 bases between. This CDR3 is 19 amino acids long.

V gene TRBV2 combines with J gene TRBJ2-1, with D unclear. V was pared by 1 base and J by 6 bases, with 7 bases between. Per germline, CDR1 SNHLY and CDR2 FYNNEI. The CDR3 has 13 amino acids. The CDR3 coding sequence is TGTGCCAGCAGTGAAGGACCAGGCAATGAGCAGTTCTTC. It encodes CASSEGPGNEQFF. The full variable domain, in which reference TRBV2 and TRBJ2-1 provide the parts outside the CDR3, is EPEVTQTPSHQVTQMGQEVILRCVPISNHLYFYWYRQILGQKVEFLVSFYNNEISEKSEIFDDQFSVERPDGSNFTLKIRSTKLEDSAMYFCASSEGPGNEQFFGPGTRLTVL.

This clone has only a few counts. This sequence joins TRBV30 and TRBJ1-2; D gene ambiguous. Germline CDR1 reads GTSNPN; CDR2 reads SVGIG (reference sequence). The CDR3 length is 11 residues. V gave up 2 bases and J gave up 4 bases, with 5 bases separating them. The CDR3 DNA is TGTGCCTGGAGTTTGGGCTATGGCTACACCTTC. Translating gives CAWSLGYGYTF.

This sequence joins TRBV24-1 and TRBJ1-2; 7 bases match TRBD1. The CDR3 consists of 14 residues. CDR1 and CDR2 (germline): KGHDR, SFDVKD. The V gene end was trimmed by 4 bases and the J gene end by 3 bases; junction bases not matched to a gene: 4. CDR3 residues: CATSDIDRDYGYTF. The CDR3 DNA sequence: TGTGCCACCAGTGACATAGACAGGGACTATGGCTACACCTTC.

CDR3 nucleotides: TGTGCCAGCAGAGAACTTGGGGAGCGGGGAGGAAAACTGTTTTTT. Translated: CASRELGERGGKLFF. V and J are TRBV2 and TRBJ1-4, with D unresolved. Trimming left V 6 bases short and J 10 bases short, with 21 bases between. Germline V gene lookup returns CDR1 SNHLY and CDR2 FYNNEI. The length of the CDR3 is 15 residues.

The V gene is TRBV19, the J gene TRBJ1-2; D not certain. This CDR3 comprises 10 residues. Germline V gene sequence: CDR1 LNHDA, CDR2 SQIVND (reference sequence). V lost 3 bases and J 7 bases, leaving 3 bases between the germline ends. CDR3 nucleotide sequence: TGTGCCAGTAGTATTCCTGGCTACACCTTC. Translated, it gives CASSIPGYTF. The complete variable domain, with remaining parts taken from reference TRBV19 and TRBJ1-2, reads DGGITQSPKYLFRKEGQNVTLSCEQNLNHDAMYWYRQDPGQGLRLIYYSQIVNDFQKGDIAEGYSVSREKKESFPLTVTSAQKNPTAFYLCASSIPGYTFGSGTRLTVV.

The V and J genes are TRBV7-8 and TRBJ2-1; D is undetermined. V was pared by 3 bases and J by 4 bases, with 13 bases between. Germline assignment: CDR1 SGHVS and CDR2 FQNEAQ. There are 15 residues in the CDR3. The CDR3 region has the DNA TGTGCCAGCAGCTTGTCTGAGGCGGCGTACAATGAGCAGTTCTTC. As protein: CASSLSEAAYNEQFF. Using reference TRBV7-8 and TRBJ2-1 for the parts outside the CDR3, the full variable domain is GAGVSQSPRYKVAKRGQDVALRCDPISGHVSLFWYQQALGQGPEFLTYFQNEAQLDKSGLPSDRFFAERPEGSVSTLKIQRTQQEDSAVYLCASSLSEAAYNEQFFGPGTRLTVL.

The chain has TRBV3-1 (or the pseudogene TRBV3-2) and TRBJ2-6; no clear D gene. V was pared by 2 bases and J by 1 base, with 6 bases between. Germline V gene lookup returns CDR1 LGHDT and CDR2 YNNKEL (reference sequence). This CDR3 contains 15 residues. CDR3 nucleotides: TGTGCCAGCAGCCAACCGCTTTCTGGGGCCAACGTCCTGACTTTC. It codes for CASSQPLSGANVLTF.

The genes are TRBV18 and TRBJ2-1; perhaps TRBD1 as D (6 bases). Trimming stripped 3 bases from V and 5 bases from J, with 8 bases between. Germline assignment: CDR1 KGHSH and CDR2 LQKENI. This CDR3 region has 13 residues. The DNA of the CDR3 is TGTGCCAGCTCACCGGGACAAGACAATGAGCAGTTCTTC. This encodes CASSPGQDNEQFF.

CDR3 bases: TGTGCCACCAGCCAACAGGGGTGGGGGACAGATACGCAGTATTTT. Residues: CATSQQGWGTDTQYF. This chain connects TRBV24-1 to TRBJ2-3; 7 bases align to TRBD1. Germline V gene sequence: CDR1 KGHDR, CDR2 SFDVKD. The trim removed 7 bases at V and 3 bases at J, leaving 9 bases unmatched. CDR3 length: 15 amino acids.

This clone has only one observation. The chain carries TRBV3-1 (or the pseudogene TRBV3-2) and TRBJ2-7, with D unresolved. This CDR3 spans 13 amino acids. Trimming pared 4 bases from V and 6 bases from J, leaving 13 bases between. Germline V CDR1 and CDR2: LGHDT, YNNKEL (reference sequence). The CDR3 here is CASSRGPIAEQYF. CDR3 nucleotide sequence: TGTGCCAGCAGCCGAGGCCCTATAGCCGAGCAGTACTTC.

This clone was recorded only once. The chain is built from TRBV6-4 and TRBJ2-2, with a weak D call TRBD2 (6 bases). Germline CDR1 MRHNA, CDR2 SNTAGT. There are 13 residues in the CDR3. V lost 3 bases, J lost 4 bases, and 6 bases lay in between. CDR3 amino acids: CASSEGGTGELFF. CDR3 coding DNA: TGTGCCAGCAGTGAGGGGGGCACCGGGGAGCTGTTTTTT.

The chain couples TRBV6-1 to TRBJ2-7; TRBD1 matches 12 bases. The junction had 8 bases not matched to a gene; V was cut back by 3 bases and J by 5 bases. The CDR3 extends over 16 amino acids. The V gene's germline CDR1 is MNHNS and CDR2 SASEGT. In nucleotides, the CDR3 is TGTGCCAGCAGTGATAGAGGGGGGACAGGGGGCCACGAGCAGTACTTC. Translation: CASSDRGGTGGHEQYF.

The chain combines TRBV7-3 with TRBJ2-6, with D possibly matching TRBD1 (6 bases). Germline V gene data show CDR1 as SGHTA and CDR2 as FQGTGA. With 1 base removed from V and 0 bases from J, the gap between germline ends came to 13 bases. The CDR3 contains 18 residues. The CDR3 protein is CASSLRTVSSSGANVLTF. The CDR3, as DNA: TGTGCCAGCAGCTTAAGGACAGTATCCAGCTCTGGGGCCAACGTCCTGACTTTC.